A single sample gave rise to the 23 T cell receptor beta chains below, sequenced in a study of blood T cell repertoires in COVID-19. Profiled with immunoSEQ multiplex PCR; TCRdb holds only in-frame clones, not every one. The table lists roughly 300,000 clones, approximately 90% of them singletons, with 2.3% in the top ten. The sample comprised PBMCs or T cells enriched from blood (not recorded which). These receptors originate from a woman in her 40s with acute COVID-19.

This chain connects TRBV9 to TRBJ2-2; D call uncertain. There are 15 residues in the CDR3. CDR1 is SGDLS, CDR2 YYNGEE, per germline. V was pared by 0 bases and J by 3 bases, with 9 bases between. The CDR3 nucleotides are TGTGCCAGCAGCGTAGTGGCAGGCTACACCGGGGAGCTGTTTTTT. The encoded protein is CASSVVAGYTGELFF.

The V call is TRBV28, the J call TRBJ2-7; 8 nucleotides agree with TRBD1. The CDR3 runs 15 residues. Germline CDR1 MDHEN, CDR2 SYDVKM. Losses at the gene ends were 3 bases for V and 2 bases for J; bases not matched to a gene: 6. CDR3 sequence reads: CASSFGDRLTYEQYF. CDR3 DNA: TGTGCCAGCAGTTTTGGGGACAGGTTAACCTACGAGCAGTACTTC.

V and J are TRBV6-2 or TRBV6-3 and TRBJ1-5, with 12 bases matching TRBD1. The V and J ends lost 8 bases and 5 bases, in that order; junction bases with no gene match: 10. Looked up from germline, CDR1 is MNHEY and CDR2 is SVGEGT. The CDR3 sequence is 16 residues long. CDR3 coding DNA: TGTGCCAGCTGCCGTGGTGGGACAGGGGGCGATCAGCCCCAGCATTTT. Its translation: CASCRGGTGGDQPQHF.

CDR3: CATSTGTSVKNIQYF. The CDR3 nucleotides read TGTGCCACCAGTACCGGGACATCGGTCAAAAACATTCAGTACTTC. The rearrangement uses TRBV24-1 and TRBJ2-4; D is perhaps TRBD1 (6 bases). The CDR3 contains 15 residues. Germline values: CDR1 KGHDR, CDR2 SFDVKD. V was trimmed by 6 bases and J by 3 bases, leaving 14 bases between them.

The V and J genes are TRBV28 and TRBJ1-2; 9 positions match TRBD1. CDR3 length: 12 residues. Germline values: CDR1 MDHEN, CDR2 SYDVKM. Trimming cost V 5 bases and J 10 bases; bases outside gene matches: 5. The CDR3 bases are TGTGCCAGCAGTCGCCGGGACAGGGCCTACACCTTC. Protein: CASSRRDRAYTF.

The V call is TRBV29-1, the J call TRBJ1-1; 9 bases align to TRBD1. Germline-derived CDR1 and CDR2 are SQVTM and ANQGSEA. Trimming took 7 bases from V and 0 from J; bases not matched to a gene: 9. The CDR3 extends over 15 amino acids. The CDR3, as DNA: TGCAGCGCCTCTCCCGGGACAGGGCTGAACACTGAAGCTTTCTTT. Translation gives CSASPGTGLNTEAFF.

The CDR3 nucleotides are TGTGCCAGCTCGGACAGGGGCAATCAGCCCCAGCATTTT. It yields the protein CASSDRGNQPQHF. This chain connects TRBV2 to TRBJ1-5; 8 bases agree with TRBD1. J gave up 2 bases and V 8 bases, and 2 bases lay outside the gene matches. CDR3 length: 13 amino acids. The germline V gene encodes CDR1 SNHLY and CDR2 FYNNEI.

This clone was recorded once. The CDR3 DNA reads TGTGCCAGTAGTATTGAGGCTCGCTATGGCTACACCTTC. Its translation is CASSIEARYGYTF. V gene TRBV19 combines with J gene TRBJ1-2; no clear D gene. V was trimmed by 3 bases and J by 4 bases, leaving 9 bases between them. Per the germline V gene, CDR1 is LNHDA and CDR2 is SQIVND (reference sequence). The CDR3 consists of 13 residues.

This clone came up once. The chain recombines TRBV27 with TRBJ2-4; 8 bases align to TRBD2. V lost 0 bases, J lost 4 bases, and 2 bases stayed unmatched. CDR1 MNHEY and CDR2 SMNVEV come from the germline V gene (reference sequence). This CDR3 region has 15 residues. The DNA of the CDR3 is TGTGCCAGCAGTTTATCGTCTAGCGGGAAAAACATTCAGTACTTC. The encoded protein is CASSLSSSGKNIQYF.

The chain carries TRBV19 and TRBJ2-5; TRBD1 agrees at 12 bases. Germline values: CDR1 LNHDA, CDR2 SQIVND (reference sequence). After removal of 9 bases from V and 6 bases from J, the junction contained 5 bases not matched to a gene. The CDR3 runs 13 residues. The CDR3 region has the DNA TGTGCCAGCGGGACAGGGGGCGCGAAGACCCAGTACTTC. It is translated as CASGTGGAKTQYF.

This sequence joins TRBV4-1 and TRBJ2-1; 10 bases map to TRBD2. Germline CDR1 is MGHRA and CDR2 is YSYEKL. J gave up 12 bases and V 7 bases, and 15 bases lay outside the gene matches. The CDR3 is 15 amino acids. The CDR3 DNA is TGCGCCAGCACCTCAAAGAGGGGAGCGGGGGGGCTGCAGTTCTTC. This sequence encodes CASTSKRGAGGLQFF.

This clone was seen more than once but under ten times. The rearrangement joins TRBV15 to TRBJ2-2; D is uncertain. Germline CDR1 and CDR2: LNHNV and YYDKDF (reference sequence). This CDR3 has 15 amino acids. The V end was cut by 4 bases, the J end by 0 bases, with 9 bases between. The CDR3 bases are TGTGCCACCAGCATACAGCTATCGAACACCGGGGAGCTGTTTTTT. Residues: CATSIQLSNTGELFF.

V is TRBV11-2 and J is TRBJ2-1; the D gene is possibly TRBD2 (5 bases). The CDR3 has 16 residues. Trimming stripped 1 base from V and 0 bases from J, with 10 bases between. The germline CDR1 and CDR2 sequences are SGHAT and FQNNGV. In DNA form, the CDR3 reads TGTGCCAGCAGCTTAGCCGGAGGAGTCTCCTACAATGAGCAGTTCTTC. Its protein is CASSLAGGVSYNEQFF. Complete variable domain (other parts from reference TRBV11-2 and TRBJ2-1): EAGVAQSPRYKIIEKRQSVAFWCNPISGHATLYWYQQILGQGPKLLIQFQNNGVVDDSQLPKDRFSAERLKGVDSTLKIQPAKLEDSAVYLCASSLAGGVSYNEQFFGPGTRLTVL.

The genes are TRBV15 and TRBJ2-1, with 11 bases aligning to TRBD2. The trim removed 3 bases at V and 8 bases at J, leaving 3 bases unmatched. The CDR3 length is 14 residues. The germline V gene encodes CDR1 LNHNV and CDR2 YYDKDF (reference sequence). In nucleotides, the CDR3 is TGTGCCACCAGCAGCTTAGCGGGGGGGTATGAGCAGTTCTTC. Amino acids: CATSSLAGGYEQFF.

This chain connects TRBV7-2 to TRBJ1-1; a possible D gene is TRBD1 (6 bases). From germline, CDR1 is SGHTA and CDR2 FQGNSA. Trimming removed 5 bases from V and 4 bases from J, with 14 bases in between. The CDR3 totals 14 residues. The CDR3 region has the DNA TGTGCCAGCAGCATTAACAGGGCTACCACTGAAGCTTTCTTT. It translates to CASSINRATTEAFF.

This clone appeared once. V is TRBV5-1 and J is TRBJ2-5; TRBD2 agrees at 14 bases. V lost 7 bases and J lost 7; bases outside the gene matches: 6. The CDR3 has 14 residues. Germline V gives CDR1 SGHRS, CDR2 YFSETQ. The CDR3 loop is CASGGLAGEVTQYF. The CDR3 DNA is TGCGCCAGCGGGGGACTAGCGGGGGAGGTGACCCAGTACTTC.

The CDR3 protein is CASSQDWRGTYEQYF. The DNA of the CDR3 is TGCGCCAGCAGCCAAGATTGGAGGGGAACCTACGAGCAGTACTTC. The J gene is TRBJ2-7, the V gene TRBV4-3; D is possibly TRBD2 (6 bases). This CDR3 has 15 residues. Germline V gene sequence: CDR1 LGHNA, CDR2 YSLEER. Trimming took 0 bases from V and 2 from J, leaving 11 bases between them.

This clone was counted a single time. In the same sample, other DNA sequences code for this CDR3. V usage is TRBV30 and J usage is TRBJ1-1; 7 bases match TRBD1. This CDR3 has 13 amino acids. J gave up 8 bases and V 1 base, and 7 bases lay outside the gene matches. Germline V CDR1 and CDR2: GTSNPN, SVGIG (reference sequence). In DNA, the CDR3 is TGTGCCTGGAGTGGGGCAGGGGGACCCGAAGCTTTCTTT. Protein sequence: CAWSGAGGPEAFF.

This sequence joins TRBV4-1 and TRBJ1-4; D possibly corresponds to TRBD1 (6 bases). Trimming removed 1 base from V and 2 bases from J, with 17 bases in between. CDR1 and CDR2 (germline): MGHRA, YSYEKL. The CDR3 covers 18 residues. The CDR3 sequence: CASSQGGAQGSTNEKLFF. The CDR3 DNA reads TGCGCCAGCAGCCAAGGAGGAGCGCAGGGGAGCACTAATGAAAAACTGTTTTTT.

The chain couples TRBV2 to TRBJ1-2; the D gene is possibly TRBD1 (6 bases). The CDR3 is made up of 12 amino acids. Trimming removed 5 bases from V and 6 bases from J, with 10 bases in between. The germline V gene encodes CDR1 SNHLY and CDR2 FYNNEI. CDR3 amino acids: CASSRDNDGYTF. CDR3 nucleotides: TGTGCCAGCAGTCGGGACAATGATGGCTACACCTTC.

In DNA, the CDR3 is TGTGCCAGCAGCCCGATCCAGGGGTTCAATCAGCCCCAGCATTTT. Its translation is CASSPIQGFNQPQHF. The chain couples TRBV7-2 to TRBJ1-5; tentatively, D is TRBD1 (6 bases). From germline, CDR1 is SGHTA and CDR2 FQGNSA. Between the trimmed V and J ends, which lost 5 bases and 3 bases, there was a span of 14 bases. The CDR3 contains 15 residues.

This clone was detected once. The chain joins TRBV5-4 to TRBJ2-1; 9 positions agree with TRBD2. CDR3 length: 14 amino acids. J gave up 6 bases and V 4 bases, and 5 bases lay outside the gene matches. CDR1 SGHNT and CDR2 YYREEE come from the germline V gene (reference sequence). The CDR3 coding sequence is TGTGCCAGCAGCATTAGCGGGAGTGGCAATGAGCAGTTCTTC. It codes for CASSISGSGNEQFF.

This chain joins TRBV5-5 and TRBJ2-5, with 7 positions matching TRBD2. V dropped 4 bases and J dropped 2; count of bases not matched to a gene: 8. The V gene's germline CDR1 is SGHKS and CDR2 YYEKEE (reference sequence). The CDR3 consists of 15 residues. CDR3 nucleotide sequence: TGTGCCAGCAGCCCATTTGGGGGGGGGCAAGAGACCCAGTACTTC. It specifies CASSPFGGGQETQYF.